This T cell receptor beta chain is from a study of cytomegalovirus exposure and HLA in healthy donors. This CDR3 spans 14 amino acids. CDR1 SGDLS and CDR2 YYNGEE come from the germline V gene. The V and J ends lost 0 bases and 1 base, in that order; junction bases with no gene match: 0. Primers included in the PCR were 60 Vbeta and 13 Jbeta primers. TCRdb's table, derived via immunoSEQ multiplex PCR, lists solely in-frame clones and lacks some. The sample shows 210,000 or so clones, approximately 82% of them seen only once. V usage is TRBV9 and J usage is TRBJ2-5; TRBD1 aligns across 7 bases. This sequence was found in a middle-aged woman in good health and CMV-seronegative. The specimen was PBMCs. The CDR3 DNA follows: TGTGCCAGCAGCGTAGGACAGGGCCAAGAGACCCAGTACTTC. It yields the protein CASSVGQGQETQYF.